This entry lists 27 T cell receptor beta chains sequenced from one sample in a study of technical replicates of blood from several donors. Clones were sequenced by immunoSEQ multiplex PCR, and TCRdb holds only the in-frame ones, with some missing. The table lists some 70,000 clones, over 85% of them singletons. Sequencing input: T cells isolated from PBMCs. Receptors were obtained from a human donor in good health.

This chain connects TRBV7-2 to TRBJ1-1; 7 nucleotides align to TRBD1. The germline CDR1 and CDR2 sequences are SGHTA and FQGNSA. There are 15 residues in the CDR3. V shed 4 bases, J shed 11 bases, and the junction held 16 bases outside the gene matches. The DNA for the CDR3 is TGTGCCAGCAGCTGGGGGGACAGTCCCCCTCAGGGCGCTTTCTTT. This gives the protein CASSWGDSPPQGAFF.

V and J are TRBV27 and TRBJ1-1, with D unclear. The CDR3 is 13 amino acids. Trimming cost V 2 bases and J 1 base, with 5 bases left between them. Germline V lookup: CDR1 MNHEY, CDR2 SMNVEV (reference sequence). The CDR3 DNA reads TGTGCCAGCAGTTTAACGCGGAACACTGAAGCTTTCTTT. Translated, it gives CASSLTRNTEAFF.

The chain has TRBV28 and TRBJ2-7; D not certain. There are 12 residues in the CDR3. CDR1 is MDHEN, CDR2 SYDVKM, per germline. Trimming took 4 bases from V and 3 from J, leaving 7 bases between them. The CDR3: CASSSTYYEQYF. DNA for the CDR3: TGTGCCAGCAGTTCAACTTACTACGAGCAGTACTTC.

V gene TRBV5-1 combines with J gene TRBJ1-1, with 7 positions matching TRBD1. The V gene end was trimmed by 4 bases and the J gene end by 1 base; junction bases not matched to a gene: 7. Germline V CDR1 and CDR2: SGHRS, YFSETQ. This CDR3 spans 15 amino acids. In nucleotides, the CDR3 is TGCGCCAGCAGCCGCCTGGGGACAGCGAACACTGAAGCTTTCTTT. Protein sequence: CASSRLGTANTEAFF.

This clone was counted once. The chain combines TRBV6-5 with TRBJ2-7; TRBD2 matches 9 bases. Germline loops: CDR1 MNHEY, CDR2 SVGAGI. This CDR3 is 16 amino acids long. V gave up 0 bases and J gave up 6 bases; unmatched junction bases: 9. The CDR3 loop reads CASSYSGAGGVGEQYF. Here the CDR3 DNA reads TGTGCCAGCAGTTACTCGGGAGCGGGAGGAGTAGGCGAGCAGTACTTC.

CDR3 region: CASSLAGLAGGLYEQYF. For the CDR3, the DNA is TGTGCCAGCAGCTTAGCAGGACTAGCGGGAGGGCTCTACGAGCAGTACTTC. The chain uses TRBV7-2 and TRBJ2-7; 15 positions agree with TRBD2. This CDR3 has 17 residues. V trimming: 0 bases; J trimming: 3 bases; junction bases outside the gene matches: 3. Looked up from germline, CDR1 is SGHTA and CDR2 is FQGNSA.

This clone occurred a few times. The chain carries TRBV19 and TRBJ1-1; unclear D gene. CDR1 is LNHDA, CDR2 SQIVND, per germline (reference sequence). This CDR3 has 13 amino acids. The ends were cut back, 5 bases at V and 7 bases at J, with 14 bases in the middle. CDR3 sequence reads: CASSLNRRLEAFF. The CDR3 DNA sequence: TGTGCCAGTAGTCTAAATAGGCGGCTTGAAGCTTTCTTT.

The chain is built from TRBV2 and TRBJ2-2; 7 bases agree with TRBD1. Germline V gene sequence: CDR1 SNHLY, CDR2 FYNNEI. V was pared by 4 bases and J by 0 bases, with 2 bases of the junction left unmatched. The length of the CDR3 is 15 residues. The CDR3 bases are TGTGCCAGCAGTGGAGGGGGCGCGAACACCGGGGAGCTGTTTTTT. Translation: CASSGGGANTGELFF.

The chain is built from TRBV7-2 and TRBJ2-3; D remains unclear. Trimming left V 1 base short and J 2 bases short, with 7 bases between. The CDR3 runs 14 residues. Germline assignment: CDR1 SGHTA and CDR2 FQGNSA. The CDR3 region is CASSLDRSTDTQYF. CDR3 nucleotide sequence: TGTGCCAGCAGCTTAGACAGATCCACAGATACGCAGTATTTT.

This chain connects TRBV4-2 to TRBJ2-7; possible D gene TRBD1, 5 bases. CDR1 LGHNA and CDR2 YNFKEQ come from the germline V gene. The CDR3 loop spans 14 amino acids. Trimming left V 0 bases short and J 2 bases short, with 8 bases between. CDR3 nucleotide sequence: TGTGCCAGCAGCCAAGAGCAGGGTACCTACGAGCAGTACTTC. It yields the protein CASSQEQGTYEQYF.

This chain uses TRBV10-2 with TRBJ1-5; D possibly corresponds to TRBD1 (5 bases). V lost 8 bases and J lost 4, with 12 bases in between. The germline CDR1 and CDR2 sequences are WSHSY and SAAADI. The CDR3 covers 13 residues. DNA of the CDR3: TGCGCCAGCTCAGAACAGGAGAATCAGCCCCAGCATTTT. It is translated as CASSEQENQPQHF.

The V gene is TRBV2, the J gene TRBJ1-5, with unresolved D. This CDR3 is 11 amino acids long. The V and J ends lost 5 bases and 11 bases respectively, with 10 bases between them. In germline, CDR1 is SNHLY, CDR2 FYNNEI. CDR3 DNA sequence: TGTGCCAGCAGTCGCGAGTCGGCCCAGCATTTT. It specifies CASSRESAQHF.

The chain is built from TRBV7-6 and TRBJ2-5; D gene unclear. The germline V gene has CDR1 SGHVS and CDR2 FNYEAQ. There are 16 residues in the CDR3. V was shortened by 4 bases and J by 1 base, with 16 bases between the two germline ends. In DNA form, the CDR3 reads TGTGCCAGCAGCTCCCCCTTAATGACATTCCAAGAGACCCAGTACTTC. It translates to CASSSPLMTFQETQYF.

For the CDR3, the DNA is TGTGCCAGCAGCTTGGACAGGGTGCGAGAGCAGTTCTTC. Translation: CASSLDRVREQFF. The J gene is TRBJ2-1, the V gene TRBV5-6; D might be TRBD1 (6 bases). Trimming took 0 bases from V and 10 from J, leaving 11 bases between them. This CDR3 has 13 residues. CDR1 is SGHDT and CDR2 is YYEEEE in the germline V gene.

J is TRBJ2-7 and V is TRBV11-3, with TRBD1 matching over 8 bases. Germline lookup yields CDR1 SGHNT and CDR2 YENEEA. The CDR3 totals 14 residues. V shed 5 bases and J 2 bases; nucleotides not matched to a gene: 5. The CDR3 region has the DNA TGTGCCAGCAGCCGGGACAGGTGGGCCTACGAGCAGTACTTC. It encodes CASSRDRWAYEQYF.

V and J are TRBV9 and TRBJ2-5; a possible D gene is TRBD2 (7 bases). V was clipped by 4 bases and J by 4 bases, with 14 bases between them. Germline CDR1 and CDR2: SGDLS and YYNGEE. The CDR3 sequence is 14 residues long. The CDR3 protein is CASSIRGGSETQYF. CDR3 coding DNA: TGTGCCAGCAGCATAAGGGGGGGCTCAGAGACCCAGTACTTC.

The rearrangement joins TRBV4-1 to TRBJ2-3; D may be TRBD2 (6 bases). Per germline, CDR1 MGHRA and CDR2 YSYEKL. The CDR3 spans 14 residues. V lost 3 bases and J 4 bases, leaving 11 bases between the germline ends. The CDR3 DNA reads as TGCGCCAGCAGCCAGGACGGGACTTCAGATACGCAGTATTTT. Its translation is CASSQDGTSDTQYF.

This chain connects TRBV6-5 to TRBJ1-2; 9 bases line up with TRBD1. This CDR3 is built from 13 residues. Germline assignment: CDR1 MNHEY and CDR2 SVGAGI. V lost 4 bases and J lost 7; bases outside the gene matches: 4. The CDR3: CASSFGQGTGYTF. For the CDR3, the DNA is TGTGCCAGCAGTTTTGGACAGGGGACTGGCTACACCTTC.

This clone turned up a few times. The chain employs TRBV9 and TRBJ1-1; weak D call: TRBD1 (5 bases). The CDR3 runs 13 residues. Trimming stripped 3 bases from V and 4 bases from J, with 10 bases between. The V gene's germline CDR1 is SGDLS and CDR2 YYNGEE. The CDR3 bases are TGTGCCAGCAGCGGGAGGGGCAGCACTGAAGCTTTCTTT. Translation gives CASSGRGSTEAFF.

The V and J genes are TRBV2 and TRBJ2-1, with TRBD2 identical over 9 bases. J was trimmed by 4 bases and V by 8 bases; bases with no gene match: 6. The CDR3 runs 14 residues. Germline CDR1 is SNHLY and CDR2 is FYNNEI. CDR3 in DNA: TGTGCCAGCTACATTAGCGGGAGATACAATGAGCAGTTCTTC. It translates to CASYISGRYNEQFF.

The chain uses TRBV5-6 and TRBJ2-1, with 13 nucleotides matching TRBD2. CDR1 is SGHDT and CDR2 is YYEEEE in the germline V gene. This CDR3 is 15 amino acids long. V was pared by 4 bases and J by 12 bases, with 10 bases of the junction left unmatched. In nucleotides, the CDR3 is TGTGCCAGCAGCCGTGGACTAGCGGGAGAGATCGGGCAGTTCTTC. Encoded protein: CASSRGLAGEIGQFF.

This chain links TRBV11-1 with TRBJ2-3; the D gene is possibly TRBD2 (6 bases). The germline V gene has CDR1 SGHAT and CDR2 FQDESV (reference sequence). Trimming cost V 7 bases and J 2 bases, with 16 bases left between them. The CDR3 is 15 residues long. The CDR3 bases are TGTGCCAGCACCATCGAGGCGGGGTACACAGATACGCAGTATTTT. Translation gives CASTIEAGYTDTQYF.

The CDR3 reads CAISQEDTQYF. The CDR3, as DNA: TGCGCCATTTCACAGGAGGATACGCAGTATTTT. The chain recombines TRBV10-2 with TRBJ2-3; D possibly corresponds to TRBD1 (5 bases). Germline CDR1 WSHSY, CDR2 SAAADI. The V end lost 10 bases, the J end lost 6 bases, and 11 bases lay between the germline ends. The length of the CDR3 is 11 residues.

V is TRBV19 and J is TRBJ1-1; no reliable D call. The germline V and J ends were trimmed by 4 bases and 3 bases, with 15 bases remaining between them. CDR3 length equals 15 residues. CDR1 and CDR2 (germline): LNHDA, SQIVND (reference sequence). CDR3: CASSRLIGIDTEAFF. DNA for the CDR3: TGTGCCAGTAGTAGACTCATCGGGATTGACACTGAAGCTTTCTTT.

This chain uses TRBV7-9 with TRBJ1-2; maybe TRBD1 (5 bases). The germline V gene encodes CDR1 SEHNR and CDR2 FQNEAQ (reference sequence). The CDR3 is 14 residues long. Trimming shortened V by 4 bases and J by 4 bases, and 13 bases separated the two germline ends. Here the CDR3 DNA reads TGTGCCAGCAGCTCTGCCAGGGTAGGCTATGGCTACACCTTC. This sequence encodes CASSSARVGYGYTF.

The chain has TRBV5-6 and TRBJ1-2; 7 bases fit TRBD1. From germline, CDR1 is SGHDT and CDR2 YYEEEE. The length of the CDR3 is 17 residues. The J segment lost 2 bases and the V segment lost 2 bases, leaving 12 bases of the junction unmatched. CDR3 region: CASSLNRIDRENYGYTF. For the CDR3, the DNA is TGTGCCAGCAGCTTAAACCGTATAGACAGGGAGAACTATGGCTACACCTTC. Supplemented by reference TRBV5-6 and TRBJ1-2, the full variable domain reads DAGVTQSPTHLIKTRGQQVTLRCSPKSGHDTVSWYQQALGQGPQFIFQYYEEEERQRGNFPDRFSGHQFPNYSSELNVNALLLGDSALYLCASSLNRIDRENYGYTFGSGTRLTVV.

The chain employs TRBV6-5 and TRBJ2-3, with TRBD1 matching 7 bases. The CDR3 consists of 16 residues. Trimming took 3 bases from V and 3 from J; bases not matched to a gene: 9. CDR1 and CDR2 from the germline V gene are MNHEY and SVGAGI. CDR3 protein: CASSYTTGLGTDTQYF. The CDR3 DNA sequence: TGTGCCAGCAGTTATACGACAGGGCTTGGGACAGATACGCAGTATTTT.